The source of this TCR beta chain is a study of beta chain features in type 1 diabetes. Across the whole study: The study found patients and healthy donors alike in age, gender and cell yields. Over all samples combined, about 100,000,000 sorted cells were examined. Overall study findings and caveats: Any PCR bias toward short templates would affect both groups alike. In cDNA sequencing, cells with high TCR expression could be over-represented.

There are a few counts of this clone. What it binds is unknown. TCRB transcripts that were expressed got sequenced, as all of the isolated RNA had been reverse transcribed. Produced via immunoSEQ multiplex PCR; TCRdb's table is partial and in-frame only. The table includes hundreds of thousands of clones, roughly 16% detected once. The trim removed 0 bases at V and 11 bases at J, leaving 6 bases unmatched. This CDR3 contains 14 residues. Looked up from germline, CDR1 is SGHRS and CDR2 is YFSETQ. Sequencing was carried out using naive CD4+ T cells from blood. This TCR came from a man aged 18 to 29 in good health. This sequence joins TRBV5-1 and TRBJ1-5, with TRBD1 identical over 9 bases. This chain's CDR3 is CASSLGTGDRAQHF. The CDR3 coding sequence is TGCGCCAGCAGCTTGGGGACAGGGGACCGGGCCCAGCATTTT.